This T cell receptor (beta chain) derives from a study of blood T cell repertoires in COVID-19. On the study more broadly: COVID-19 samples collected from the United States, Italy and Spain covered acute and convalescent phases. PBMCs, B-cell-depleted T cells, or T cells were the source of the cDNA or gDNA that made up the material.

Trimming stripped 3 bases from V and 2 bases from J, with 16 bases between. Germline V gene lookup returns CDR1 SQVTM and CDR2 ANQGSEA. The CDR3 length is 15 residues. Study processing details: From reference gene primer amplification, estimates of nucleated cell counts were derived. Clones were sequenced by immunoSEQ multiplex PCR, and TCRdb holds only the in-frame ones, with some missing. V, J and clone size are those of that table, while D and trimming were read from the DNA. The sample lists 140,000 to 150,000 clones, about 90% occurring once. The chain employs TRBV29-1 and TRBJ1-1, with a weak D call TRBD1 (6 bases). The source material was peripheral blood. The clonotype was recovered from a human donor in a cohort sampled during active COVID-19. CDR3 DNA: TGCAGCGTTGATCCCCAGACAGGACGAAACACTGAAGCTTTCTTT. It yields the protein CSVDPQTGRNTEAFF.